These 27 T cell receptor beta chains were sequenced from one sample in a study of graft-versus-host responses after intestinal transplantation (dated by TCRdb to about 2021). The time point label of this sample denotes: cells obtained before transplantation from donor or recipient. Receptor libraries were prepared by the immunoSEQ multiplex PCR assay. This immuneACCESS table, as held by TCRdb, lists in-frame sequences with V and J called but not all clones. Of the missing ones, under half trace to an unresolved V gene in checked studies; the others have no known cause. Recorded for this sample are roughly 13,000 clones; 30% to 35% of them occurred a single time. The top ten constitute around 5.7% of the sample. Sequencing used alloreactive CD4+ T cells from a mixed lymphocyte reaction culture, obtained before intestinal transplant. Interpreted using the paper, the cell subset or site label stands for: CFSE-low proliferating T cells sorted from roughly six-day pre-transplant mixed lymphocyte reaction (GvH or HvG direction). The receptor set was obtained from a human patient who received an intestinal transplant.

The genes are TRBV7-6 and TRBJ1-5; D is unresolved. The CDR3 is made up of 13 amino acids. Germline lookup yields CDR1 SGHVS and CDR2 FNYEAQ. Trimming shortened V by 4 bases and J by 7 bases, and 11 bases separated the two germline ends. This chain's CDR3 is CASSSTSGQPQHF. The CDR3 DNA reads as TGTGCCAGCAGCTCCACAAGCGGGCAGCCCCAGCATTTT.

Only one count was recorded for this clone. The chain combines TRBV30 with TRBJ1-1; 7 bases map to TRBD1. CDR1 GTSNPN and CDR2 SVGIG come from the germline V gene (reference sequence). CDR3 length equals 17 residues. The trim removed 3 bases at V and 6 bases at J, leaving 19 bases unmatched. The CDR3 loop reads CAWRGSRTGQRVPEAFF. As DNA, the CDR3 is TGTGCCTGGAGGGGGTCTCGGACAGGCCAAAGGGTCCCTGAAGCTTTCTTT.

The rearrangement joins TRBV5-8 to TRBJ2-3; 9 bases are shared with TRBD1. The CDR3 has 16 amino acids. Germline CDR1 is SGHTS and CDR2 is YDEGEE. With 3 bases clipped from V and 3 bases from J, the junction kept 8 bases outside the gene matches. The DNA of the CDR3 is TGTGCCAGCAGCTCGCTAGGACAGGGGTGGACAGATACGCAGTATTTT. This translates into CASSSLGQGWTDTQYF. Full variable domain (missing parts from reference TRBV5-8 and TRBJ2-3): EAGVTQSPTHLIKTRGQQATLRCSPISGHTSVYWYQQALGLGLQFLLWYDEGEERNRGNFPPRFSGRQFPNYSSELNVNALELEDSALYLCASSSLGQGWTDTQYFGPGTRLTVL.

This chain uses TRBV19 with TRBJ2-3; 7 nucleotides agree with TRBD2. Per the germline V gene, CDR1 is LNHDA and CDR2 is SQIVND (reference sequence). The CDR3 is 13 amino acids. V shed 4 bases and J 4 bases; nucleotides not matched to a gene: 2. CDR3 nucleotide sequence: TGTGCCAGTAGTAGCCTAGCGGCAGATACGCAGTATTTT. This translates into CASSSLAADTQYF. The full variable domain, rest sourced from reference TRBV19 and TRBJ2-3, is DGGITQSPKYLFRKEGQNVTLSCEQNLNHDAMYWYRQDPGQGLRLIYYSQIVNDFQKGDIAEGYSVSREKKESFPLTVTSAQKNPTAFYLCASSSLAADTQYFGPGTRLTVL.

This clone is deemed medium-sized. The J gene is TRBJ1-1, the V gene TRBV19; TRBD1 is a possible D gene (5 bases). Trimming cost V 4 bases and J 3 bases, with 9 bases left between them. The germline V gene has CDR1 LNHDA and CDR2 SQIVND (reference sequence). This CDR3 region has 13 residues. CDR3: CASSNTRDTEAFF. CDR3 coding DNA: TGTGCCAGTAGTAATACCAGGGACACTGAAGCTTTCTTT.

This clone was detected only a few times. The sample holds other DNA sequences that translate to the same CDR3. The J gene is TRBJ2-1, the V gene TRBV6-6; D is unresolved. V was cut by 4 bases and J by 8 bases, with 6 bases left in between. This CDR3 is 11 amino acids long. Looked up from germline, CDR1 is MNHNY and CDR2 is SVGAGI (reference sequence). In DNA, the CDR3 is TGTGCCAGCAGTTCCTGGGATGAGCAGTTCTTC. This sequence encodes CASSSWDEQFF.

By proportion, this clone is medium-sized. The genes are TRBV5-1 and TRBJ1-1; D gene unclear. V was trimmed by 2 bases and J by 4 bases, leaving 9 bases between them. There are 13 residues in the CDR3. Germline CDR1 and CDR2: SGHRS and YFSETQ. CDR3 in amino acids: CASSFYGPTEAFF. In DNA, the CDR3 is TGCGCCAGCAGCTTCTATGGCCCCACTGAAGCTTTCTTT.

The genes are TRBV2 and TRBJ1-5; 9 bases map to TRBD1. The CDR3 is made up of 15 amino acids. The junction had 5 bases not matched to a gene; V was cut back by 6 bases and J by 2 bases. CDR1 is SNHLY and CDR2 is FYNNEI in the germline V gene. DNA for the CDR3: TGTGCCAGCAGGGGCCGGGACAGGGGCAATCAGCCCCAGCATTTT. It specifies CASRGRDRGNQPQHF.

The chain is built from TRBV10-1 and TRBJ1-3; D is unresolved. V was shortened by 0 bases and J by 3 bases, with 9 bases between the two germline ends. The V gene's germline CDR1 is WNHNN and CDR2 SYGVQD (reference sequence). The CDR3 covers 15 residues. CDR3 in amino acids: CASSESRRNGNTIYF. The CDR3 nucleotides are TGCGCCAGCAGTGAGTCGCGACGGAATGGAAACACCATATATTTT.

The chain has TRBV5-4 and TRBJ1-3; D possibly corresponds to TRBD1 (5 bases). The V end lost 4 bases, the J end lost 2 bases, and 13 bases lay between the germline ends. Germline CDR1 reads SGHNT; CDR2 reads YYREEE (reference sequence). The length of the CDR3 is 15 residues. CDR3 sequence: CASSPGLHPGNTIYF. In nucleotides, the CDR3 is TGTGCCAGCAGCCCGGGACTCCATCCTGGAAACACCATATATTTT.

This clone appeared a few times. This chain links TRBV2 with TRBJ1-3; D uncertain. The germline gives CDR1 SNHLY, CDR2 FYNNEI. This CDR3 has 13 residues. The ends were cut back, 7 bases at V and 2 bases at J, with 9 bases in the middle. The CDR3 is CASTSDAGNTIYF. CDR3 in DNA: TGTGCCAGCACAAGTGATGCTGGAAACACCATATATTTT. Full variable domain (rest looked up from reference TRBV2 and TRBJ1-3): EPEVTQTPSHQVTQMGQEVILRCVPISNHLYFYWYRQILGQKVEFLVSFYNNEISEKSEIFDDQFSVERPDGSNFTLKIRSTKLEDSAMYFCASTSDAGNTIYFGEGSWLTVV.

V and J are TRBV5-6 and TRBJ2-3, with TRBD1 identical over 8 bases. The V gene's germline CDR1 is SGHDT and CDR2 YYEEEE. The CDR3 contains 15 residues. V lost 4 bases to trimming and J lost 4 bases; unmatched junction nucleotides: 8. The CDR3 sequence: CASSAGTGGADTQYF. The CDR3 DNA reads as TGTGCCAGCAGCGCGGGGACAGGAGGGGCAGATACGCAGTATTTT.

This clone was observed a few times. This chain links TRBV5-4 with TRBJ2-3; a weak D match, TRBD2 (6 bases). Germline V CDR1 and CDR2: SGHNT, YYREEE (reference sequence). The CDR3 consists of 15 residues. V was shortened by 6 bases and J by 2 bases, with 16 bases between the two germline ends. The chain's CDR3 is CASNFGRGFTDTQYF. CDR3 bases: TGTGCCAGCAACTTTGGGCGGGGTTTCACAGATACGCAGTATTTT.

The gene calls are TRBV27 and TRBJ1-1; D remains unclear. The ends were cut back, 4 bases at V and 1 base at J, with 7 bases in the middle. The germline gives CDR1 MNHEY, CDR2 SMNVEV (reference sequence). There are 13 residues in the CDR3. The CDR3: CASSYLRNTEAFF. DNA for the CDR3: TGTGCCAGCAGTTATCTTAGGAACACTGAAGCTTTCTTT.

The rearrangement uses TRBV28 and TRBJ2-7; D is perhaps TRBD2 (6 bases). This CDR3 has 12 residues. Trimming removed 4 bases from V and 5 bases from J, with 9 bases in between. Germline CDR1 reads MDHEN; CDR2 reads SYDVKM. The CDR3, as DNA: TGTGCCAGCAGTTCCGGGAGAAACGAGCAGTACTTC. It is translated as CASSSGRNEQYF.

This clone was observed a handful of times. V and J are TRBV6-1 and TRBJ1-1; unclear D gene. The CDR3 runs 12 residues. Germline CDR1 MNHNS, CDR2 SASEGT. Trimming pared 6 bases from V and 4 bases from J, leaving 9 bases between. Here the CDR3 reads CASRRDFTEAFF. For the CDR3, the DNA is TGTGCCAGCAGAAGGGATTTCACTGAAGCTTTCTTT.

Within the sample, this clone is medium-sized. The rearrangement uses TRBV6-5 and TRBJ1-1; D may be TRBD1 (5 bases). The CDR3 has 14 amino acids. Germline values: CDR1 MNHEY, CDR2 SVGAGI. Trimming removed 2 bases at V and 0 bases at J, with 7 bases between. Written as DNA, the CDR3 is TGTGCCAGCAGTTACCGACAGATGAACACTGAAGCTTTCTTT. Translation gives CASSYRQMNTEAFF.

For this clone: One end of the junction is discordant with germline, which a read error may explain. The chain carries TRBV7-8 and TRBJ2-4, with 7 nucleotides matching TRBD1. This CDR3 region has 13 residues. Germline-derived CDR1 and CDR2 are SGHVS and FQNEAQ. The chain's CDR3 is CASSSKDRAHGDF. The CDR3 DNA sequence: TGTGCCAGCAGCTCTAAAGACAGGGCCCACGGGGACTTC.

The chain combines TRBV28 with TRBJ2-2, with 7 bases aligning to TRBD2. The germline V gene has CDR1 MDHEN and CDR2 SYDVKM. The ends lost 6 bases at V and 5 bases at J; junction bases unmatched: 15. The CDR3 length is 17 residues. The chain's CDR3 is CASSKDFSGYATGELFF. CDR3 nucleotide sequence: TGTGCCAGCAGCAAGGACTTTAGCGGGTACGCGACCGGGGAGCTGTTTTTT.

V and J are TRBV6-6 and TRBJ1-1; perhaps TRBD1 as D (5 bases). CDR1 is MNHNY and CDR2 is SVGAGI in the germline V gene (reference sequence). The germline V and J ends were trimmed by 11 bases and 4 bases, with 11 bases remaining between them. The CDR3 contains 11 residues. This CDR3 reads CAGTRGTEAFF. DNA for the CDR3: TGTGCCGGAACTAGGGGCACTGAAGCTTTCTTT.

This clone was detected only a few times. This CDR3 is CASMESGNSPLHF. The CDR3 DNA reads as TGTGCCAGCATGGAGTCGGGGAATTCACCCCTCCACTTT. The V gene is TRBV28, the J gene TRBJ1-6; D is ambiguous. In germline, CDR1 is MDHEN, CDR2 SYDVKM. V was trimmed by 7 bases and J by 7 bases, leaving 11 bases between them. The CDR3 contains 13 residues.

CDR3 in amino acids: CASSYSGQGAGNTIYF. CDR3 DNA: TGTGCCAGCAGTTACTCGGGACAGGGGGCTGGAAACACCATATATTTT. V and J are TRBV6-6 and TRBJ1-3; 11 nucleotides line up with TRBD1. Trimming cost V 0 bases and J 2 bases; bases outside gene matches: 0. CDR3 length: 16 residues. CDR1 MNHNY and CDR2 SVGAGI come from the germline V gene (reference sequence).

For the CDR3, the DNA is TGCGCCAGCAGCCAAGAGACCGGGACTAGCGACTACAATGAGCAGTTCTTC. It translates to CASSQETGTSDYNEQFF. V usage is TRBV4-1 and J usage is TRBJ2-1; 10 nucleotides agree with TRBD2. J gave up 3 bases and V 0 bases, and 5 bases lay outside the gene matches. This CDR3 is built from 17 residues. The germline V gene has CDR1 MGHRA and CDR2 YSYEKL.

This clone showed up just a few times. The chain recombines TRBV9 with TRBJ2-7; a weak D match, TRBD1 (7 bases). This CDR3 has 12 amino acids. Per germline, CDR1 SGDLS and CDR2 YYNGEE. Trimming shortened V by 7 bases and J by 1 base, and 9 bases separated the two germline ends. The CDR3 sequence: CASPGGSYEQYF. For the CDR3, the DNA is TGTGCCAGCCCAGGGGGGTCCTACGAGCAGTACTTC.

This clone was counted a few times. The chain employs TRBV28 and TRBJ1-5, with D uncertain. Germline V gene data show CDR1 as MDHEN and CDR2 as SYDVKM. V was shortened by 3 bases and J by 2 bases, with 5 bases between the two germline ends. This CDR3 has 13 amino acids. The DNA for the CDR3 is TGTGCCAGCAGTTTGGACGGCAATCAGCCCCAGCATTTT. Protein product: CASSLDGNQPQHF.

The sample holds a few counts of this clone. V usage is TRBV6-5 and J usage is TRBJ2-7; the match to TRBD1 covers 9 bases. J gave up 4 bases and V 4 bases, and 5 bases lay outside the gene matches. CDR3 size: 14 residues. The V gene's germline CDR1 is MNHEY and CDR2 SVGAGI. CDR3 bases: TGTGCCAGCAGTTCCCGGGACAGGGCTTACGAGCAGTACTTC. Translation gives CASSSRDRAYEQYF.

This clone is deemed medium-sized. This chain uses TRBV2 with TRBJ2-4; D perhaps matches TRBD1 (6 bases). Trimming pared 6 bases from V and 5 bases from J, leaving 14 bases between. Germline V lookup: CDR1 SNHLY, CDR2 FYNNEI. The CDR3 sequence is 14 residues long. CDR3 coding DNA: TGTGCCAGCAGCCCCCGACAGGCCGAAAACATTCAGTACTTC. Translation: CASSPRQAENIQYF. Full variable domain (outside the CDR3, taken from reference TRBV2 and TRBJ2-4): EPEVTQTPSHQVTQMGQEVILRCVPISNHLYFYWYRQILGQKVEFLVSFYNNEISEKSEIFDDQFSVERPDGSNFTLKIRSTKLEDSAMYFCASSPRQAENIQYFGAGTRLSVL.